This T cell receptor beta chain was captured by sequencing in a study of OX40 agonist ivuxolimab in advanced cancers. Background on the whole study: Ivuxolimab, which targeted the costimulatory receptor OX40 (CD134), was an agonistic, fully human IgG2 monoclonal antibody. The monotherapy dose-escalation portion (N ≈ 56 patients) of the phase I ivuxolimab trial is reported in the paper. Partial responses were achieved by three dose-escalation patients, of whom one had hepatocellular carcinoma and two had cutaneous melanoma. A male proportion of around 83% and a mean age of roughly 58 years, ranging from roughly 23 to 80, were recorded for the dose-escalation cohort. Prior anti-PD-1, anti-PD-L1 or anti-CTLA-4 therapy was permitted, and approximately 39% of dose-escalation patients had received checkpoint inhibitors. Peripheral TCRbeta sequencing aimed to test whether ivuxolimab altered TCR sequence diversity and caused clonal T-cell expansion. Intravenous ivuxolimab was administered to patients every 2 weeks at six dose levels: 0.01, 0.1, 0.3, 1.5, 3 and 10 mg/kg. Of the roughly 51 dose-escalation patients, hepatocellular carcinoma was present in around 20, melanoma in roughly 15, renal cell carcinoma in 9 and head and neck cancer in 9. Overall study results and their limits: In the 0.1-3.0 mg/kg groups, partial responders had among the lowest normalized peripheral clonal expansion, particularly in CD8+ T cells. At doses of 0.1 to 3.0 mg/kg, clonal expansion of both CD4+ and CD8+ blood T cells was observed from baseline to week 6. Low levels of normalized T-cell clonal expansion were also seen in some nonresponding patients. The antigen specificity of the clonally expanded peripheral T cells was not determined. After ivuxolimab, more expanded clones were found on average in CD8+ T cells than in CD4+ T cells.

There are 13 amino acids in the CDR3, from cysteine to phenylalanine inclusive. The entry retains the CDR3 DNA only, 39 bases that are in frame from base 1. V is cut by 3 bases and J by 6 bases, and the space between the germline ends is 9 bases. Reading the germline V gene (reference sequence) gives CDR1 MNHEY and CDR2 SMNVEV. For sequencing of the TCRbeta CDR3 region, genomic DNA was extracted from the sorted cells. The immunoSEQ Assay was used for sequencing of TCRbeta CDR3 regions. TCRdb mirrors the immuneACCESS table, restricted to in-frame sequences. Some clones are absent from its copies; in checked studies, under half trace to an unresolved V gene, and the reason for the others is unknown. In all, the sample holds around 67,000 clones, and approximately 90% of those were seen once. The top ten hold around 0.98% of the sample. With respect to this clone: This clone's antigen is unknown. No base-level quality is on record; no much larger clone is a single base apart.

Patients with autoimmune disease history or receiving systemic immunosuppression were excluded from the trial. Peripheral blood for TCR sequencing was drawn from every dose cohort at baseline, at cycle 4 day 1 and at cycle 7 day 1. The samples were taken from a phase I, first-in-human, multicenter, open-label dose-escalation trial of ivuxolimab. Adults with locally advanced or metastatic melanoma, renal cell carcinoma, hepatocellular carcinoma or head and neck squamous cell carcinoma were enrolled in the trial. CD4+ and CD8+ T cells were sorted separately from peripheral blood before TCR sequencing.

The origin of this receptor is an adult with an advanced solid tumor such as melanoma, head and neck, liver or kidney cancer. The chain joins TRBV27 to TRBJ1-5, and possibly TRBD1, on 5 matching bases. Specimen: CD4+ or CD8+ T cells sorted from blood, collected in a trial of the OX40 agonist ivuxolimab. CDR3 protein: CASSLEGLQPQHF. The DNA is TGTGCCAGCAGTTTGGAGGGACTTCAGCCCCAGCATTTT.